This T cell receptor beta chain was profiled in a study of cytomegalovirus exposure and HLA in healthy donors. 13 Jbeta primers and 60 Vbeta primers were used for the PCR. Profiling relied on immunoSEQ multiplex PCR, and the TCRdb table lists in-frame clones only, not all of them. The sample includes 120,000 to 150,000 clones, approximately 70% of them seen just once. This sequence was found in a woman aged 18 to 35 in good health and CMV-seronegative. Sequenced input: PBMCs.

CDR3 region: CASSSGQGNYNEQFF. CDR3 in DNA: TGTGCCAGCAGCTCGGGACAGGGTAATTACAATGAGCAGTTCTTC. This sequence joins TRBV7-3 and TRBJ2-1; 9 bases map to TRBD1. The J segment lost 4 bases and the V segment lost 4 bases, leaving 5 bases of the junction unmatched. The V gene's germline CDR1 is SGHTA and CDR2 FQGTGA. CDR3 length equals 15 residues. The entire variable domain, with the rest obtained from reference TRBV7-3 and TRBJ2-1, is as follows: GAGVSQTPSNKVTEKGKYVELRCDPISGHTALYWYRQSLGQGPEFLIYFQGTGAADDSGLPNDRFFAVRPEGSVSTLKIQRTERGDSAVYLCASSSGQGNYNEQFFGPGTRLTVL.